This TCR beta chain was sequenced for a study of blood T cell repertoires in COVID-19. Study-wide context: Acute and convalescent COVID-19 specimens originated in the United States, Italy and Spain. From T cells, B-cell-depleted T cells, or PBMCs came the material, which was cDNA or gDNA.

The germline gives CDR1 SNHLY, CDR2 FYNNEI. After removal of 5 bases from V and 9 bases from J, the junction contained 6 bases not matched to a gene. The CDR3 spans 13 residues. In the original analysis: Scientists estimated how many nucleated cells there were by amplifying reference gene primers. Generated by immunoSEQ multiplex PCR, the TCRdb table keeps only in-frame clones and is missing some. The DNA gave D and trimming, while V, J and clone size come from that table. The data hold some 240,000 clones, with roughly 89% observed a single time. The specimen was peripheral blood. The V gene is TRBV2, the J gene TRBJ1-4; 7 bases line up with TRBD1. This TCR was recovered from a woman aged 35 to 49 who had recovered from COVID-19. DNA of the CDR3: TGTGCCAGCAGTTTCAACAGGGGCCAAAAACTGTTTTTT. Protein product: CASSFNRGQKLFF.